A single sample is the source of the 26 T cell receptor beta chains below, sequenced in a study of T cell responses to AZD1222 COVID-19 vaccine. TCRdb keeps only in-frame clones here, not all; method: immunoSEQ multiplex PCR. The sample lists 100,000 to 120,000 clones, around 90% occurring once. Material: peripheral blood, obtained on day 0 of AZD1222 vaccination. Every receptor here comes from an adult in good health.

The V call is TRBV5-1, the J call TRBJ2-3; D gene ambiguous. The CDR3 totals 13 residues. Trimming took off 5 bases at V and 2 bases at J, with 9 bases between the two ends. Germline CDR1 SGHRS, CDR2 YFSETQ. For the CDR3, the DNA is TGCGCCAGCAGTACAGATCCCACAGATACGCAGTATTTT. Protein product: CASSTDPTDTQYF.

This clone was picked up a small number of times. The rearrangement joins TRBV30 to TRBJ1-4; maybe TRBD1 (6 bases). V was cut by 4 bases and J by 0 bases, with 12 bases left in between. Germline V lookup: CDR1 GTSNPN, CDR2 SVGIG (reference sequence). CDR3 length equals 15 residues. CDR3 sequence (DNA): TGTGCCTGGATCTACAGGGCCGCAACTAATGAAAAACTGTTTTTT. Its protein product is CAWIYRAATNEKLFF. Complete variable domain (other parts from reference TRBV30 and TRBJ1-4): SQTIHQWPATLVQPVGSPLSLECTVEGTSNPNLYWYRQAAGRGLQLLFYSVGIGQISSEVPQNLSASRPQDRQFILSSKKLLLSDSGFYLCAWIYRAATNEKLFFGSGTQLSVL.

The chain links TRBV19 to TRBJ1-4; D might be TRBD1 (5 bases). The germline V gene has CDR1 LNHDA and CDR2 SQIVND (reference sequence). The V end lost 6 bases, the J end lost 4 bases, and 12 bases lay between the germline ends. CDR3 length: 14 residues. The CDR3 DNA is TGTGCCAGTAGCTTAACAGGCGTTAATGAAAAACTGTTTTTT. It yields the protein CASSLTGVNEKLFF. Complete variable domain (other parts from reference TRBV19 and TRBJ1-4): DGGITQSPKYLFRKEGQNVTLSCEQNLNHDAMYWYRQDPGQGLRLIYYSQIVNDFQKGDIAEGYSVSREKKESFPLTVTSAQKNPTAFYLCASSLTGVNEKLFFGSGTQLSVL.

The chain couples TRBV3-1 (or the pseudogene TRBV3-2) to TRBJ1-6; a possible D gene is TRBD1 (5 bases). With 8 bases removed from V and 7 bases from J, the gap between germline ends came to 15 bases. The CDR3 has 14 amino acids. Germline lookup yields CDR1 LGHDT and CDR2 YNNKEL (reference sequence). DNA of the CDR3: TGTGCCAGCTCCTCGTTGGGGGGAAATTCACCCCTCCACTTT. This translates into CASSSLGGNSPLHF.

The chain carries TRBV6-2 or TRBV6-3 and TRBJ2-2; no firm D call. CDR1 is MNHEY and CDR2 is SVGEGT in the germline V gene. V dropped 6 bases and J dropped 3 bases, with 14 bases sitting between them. The CDR3 runs to 15 residues. This chain's CDR3 is CASSPTDFYTGELFF. CDR3 sequence (DNA): TGTGCCAGCAGCCCAACTGATTTCTACACCGGGGAGCTGTTTTTT.

The J gene is TRBJ2-3, the V gene TRBV11-2, with TRBD2 matching over 13 bases. CDR3 length: 16 residues. From germline, CDR1 is SGHAT and CDR2 FQNNGV. Germline trimming cut 4 bases from V and 1 base from J; bases unmatched to any gene: 2. CDR3 sequence: CASSYTSGGGTDTQYF. The CDR3 DNA follows: TGTGCCAGCAGCTATACTAGCGGGGGGGGCACAGATACGCAGTATTTT.

This sequence joins TRBV6-5 and TRBJ1-2, with unresolved D. Germline V gene sequence: CDR1 MNHEY, CDR2 SVGAGI. V dropped 3 bases and J dropped 0 bases, with 11 bases sitting between them. The length of the CDR3 is 15 residues. The CDR3 DNA reads as TGTGCCAGCAGTTATGATCTGACTGCTAACTATGGCTACACCTTC. This gives the protein CASSYDLTANYGYTF.

This chain joins TRBV28 and TRBJ2-1; 7 bases fit TRBD2. This CDR3 comprises 16 residues. Germline assignment: CDR1 MDHEN and CDR2 SYDVKM. Trimming took 5 bases from V and 7 from J; bases not matched to a gene: 14. The chain's CDR3 is CASSLGGTPVLNEQFF. CDR3 nucleotides: TGTGCCAGCAGTCTGGGGGGGACGCCCGTTTTGAATGAGCAGTTCTTC.

This chain connects TRBV7-8 to TRBJ2-3; possible D gene TRBD2, 6 bases. The V end was cut by 1 base, the J end by 4 bases, with 9 bases between. This CDR3 spans 14 amino acids. Germline V gene sequence: CDR1 SGHVS, CDR2 FQNEAQ. The CDR3 nucleotides read TGTGCCAGCAGCTTAGGGACTAATCCAGATACGCAGTATTTT. Protein sequence: CASSLGTNPDTQYF.

The chain links TRBV18 to TRBJ1-1; tentatively, D is TRBD1 (5 bases). The CDR3 covers 14 residues. CDR1 is KGHSH, CDR2 LQKENI, per germline. V was clipped by 0 bases and J by 7 bases, with 12 bases between them. The CDR3, as DNA: TGTGCCAGCTCACCACCCCGAGGACAAAGTGAAGCTTTCTTT. Amino acid sequence: CASSPPRGQSEAFF.

The V and J genes are TRBV10-1 and TRBJ2-3; the D gene is possibly TRBD1 (5 bases). The germline V and J ends were trimmed by 6 bases and 3 bases, with 10 bases remaining between them. Germline assignment: CDR1 WNHNN and CDR2 SYGVQD (reference sequence). This CDR3 contains 13 residues. The CDR3 here is CASRQGGTDTQYF. As DNA, the CDR3 is TGCGCCAGCAGGCAGGGTGGGACAGATACGCAGTATTTT.

V usage is TRBV7-3 and J usage is TRBJ2-1, with TRBD2 matching over 7 bases. The CDR3 length is 18 residues. V shed 4 bases, J shed 6 bases, and the junction held 18 bases outside the gene matches. The germline V gene has CDR1 SGHTA and CDR2 FQGTGA. CDR3 amino acids: CASSSRSSGTVGGNEQFF. CDR3 in DNA: TGTGCCAGCAGCTCCCGATCGAGCGGGACGGTGGGGGGCAATGAGCAGTTCTTC.

V and J are TRBV10-3 and TRBJ2-1; 7 bases are shared with TRBD2. V shed 6 bases and J 3 bases; nucleotides not matched to a gene: 8. The V gene's germline CDR1 is ENHRY and CDR2 SYGVKD. CDR3 size: 15 residues. Written as DNA, the CDR3 is TGTGCCATCAGCCTAGGAGGCGGGAGCTACAATGAGCAGTTCTTC. It is translated as CAISLGGGSYNEQFF.

This chain joins TRBV10-1 and TRBJ2-7; 8 nucleotides agree with TRBD1. The V gene's germline CDR1 is WNHNN and CDR2 SYGVQD (reference sequence). V dropped 4 bases and J dropped 6; count of bases not matched to a gene: 8. This CDR3 has 14 amino acids. The CDR3: CASSAWTGSTEQYF. The CDR3 region has the DNA TGCGCCAGCAGTGCATGGACAGGGTCCACCGAGCAGTACTTC.

The chain employs TRBV18 and TRBJ1-5; 8 nucleotides match TRBD1. The CDR3 spans 14 residues. The junction had 4 bases not matched to a gene; V was cut back by 2 bases and J by 7 bases. Germline V lookup: CDR1 KGHSH, CDR2 LQKENI. CDR3 region: CASSPGQGNQPQHF. CDR3 coding DNA: TGTGCCAGCTCACCAGGACAGGGAAACCAGCCCCAGCATTTT.

This clone was detected only a few times. The V gene is TRBV3-1 (or the pseudogene TRBV3-2), the J gene TRBJ1-3, with 7 bases aligning to TRBD1. Germline V gene sequence: CDR1 LGHDT, CDR2 YNNKEL (reference sequence). The trim removed 5 bases at V and 2 bases at J, leaving 0 bases unmatched. CDR3 length: 13 amino acids. DNA for the CDR3: TGTGCCAGCAGCGGGACAGCTGGAAACACCATATATTTT. Amino acids: CASSGTAGNTIYF.

This clone was seen just once. Germline is not matched at one junction end, which may reflect a read error. The gene calls are TRBV28 and TRBJ1-1; weak D call: TRBD1 (5 bases). Germline V gene sequence: CDR1 MDHEN, CDR2 SYDVKM. This CDR3 has 13 residues. The CDR3 loop reads CASSSPGLGIVSF. CDR3 nucleotide sequence: TGTGCCAGCAGTTCACCAGGGTTGGGGATAGTTTCCTTT. Using reference TRBV28 and TRBJ1-1 for the parts outside the CDR3, the full variable domain is DVKVTQSSRYLVKRTGEKVFLECVQDMDHENMFWYRQDPGLGLRLIYFSYDVKMKEKGDIPEGYSVSREKKERFSLILESASTNQTSMYLCASSSPGLGIVSFGQGTRLTVV.

The chain recombines TRBV11-2 with TRBJ2-1; TRBD2 matches 7 bases. The V segment lost 6 bases and the J segment 4 bases; nucleotides outside the gene matches: 12. This CDR3 has 16 amino acids. Germline V gene sequence: CDR1 SGHAT, CDR2 FQNNGV. The CDR3: CASRSISGAHYNEQFF. DNA of the CDR3: TGTGCCAGCAGGTCTATCAGCGGGGCTCATTACAATGAGCAGTTCTTC.

CDR3 amino acids: CASRGHLNTEAFF. The DNA of the CDR3 is TGTGCCAGCAGGGGACACCTGAACACTGAAGCTTTCTTT. This chain links TRBV6-5 with TRBJ1-1; weak D call: TRBD1 (6 bases). Trimming stripped 6 bases from V and 0 bases from J, with 8 bases between. CDR3 length: 13 residues. Germline V lookup: CDR1 MNHEY, CDR2 SVGAGI.

Concerning this clone: One junction end does not reproduce the germline sequence, and a read error may be involved. The chain is built from TRBV7-7 and TRBJ1-1; no definite D call. This CDR3 has 13 amino acids. Looked up from germline, CDR1 is SSHAT and CDR2 is FNYEAQ (reference sequence). The CDR3 DNA follows: TGTGCTAGCAGCTCCACCCCCAACGGTGAAGCTTTCTTT. Translation gives CASSSTPNGEAFF. Combining the CDR3 with reference TRBV7-7 and TRBJ1-1 gives the whole variable domain GAGVSQSPRYKVTKRGQDVTLRCDPISSHATLYWYQQALGQGPEFLTYFNYEAQPDKSGLPSDRFSAERPEGSISTLTIQRTEQRDSAMYRCASSSTPNGEAFFGQGTRLTVV.

The V and J genes are TRBV11-3 and TRBJ2-7; 12 nucleotides align to TRBD2. V shed 3 bases and J 6 bases; nucleotides not matched to a gene: 12. The germline CDR1 and CDR2 sequences are SGHNT and YENEEA. This CDR3 spans 17 amino acids. CDR3 sequence reads: CASSFSNWTSGTGEQYF. CDR3 coding DNA: TGTGCCAGCAGCTTCTCGAACTGGACTAGCGGGACCGGCGAGCAGTACTTC.

J is TRBJ2-2 and V is TRBV5-8; 12 bases are a match to TRBD2. The CDR3 spans 18 residues. After removal of 4 bases from V and 5 bases from J, the junction contained 12 bases not matched to a gene. Germline-derived CDR1 and CDR2 are SGHTS and YDEGEE. The CDR3 nucleotides read TGTGCCAGCAGCCTCGGACTAGCGGGAATGACGGGTACCGGGGAGCTGTTTTTT. Its translation: CASSLGLAGMTGTGELFF.

This clone was recorded a few times. The gene calls are TRBV5-4 and TRBJ2-7, with TRBD1 as a possible D gene (6 bases). Germline CDR1 is SGHNT and CDR2 is YYREEE (reference sequence). This CDR3 is 13 amino acids long. The V end was cut by 2 bases, the J end by 5 bases, with 11 bases between. The CDR3 sequence: CASSFYRENEQYF. The DNA for the CDR3 is TGTGCCAGCAGCTTCTACAGGGAGAACGAGCAGTACTTC.

This chain joins TRBV28 and TRBJ1-2; the D is unclear. The CDR3 is 14 amino acids. Germline CDR1 MDHEN, CDR2 SYDVKM. Trimming removed 0 bases at V and 4 bases at J, with 9 bases between. DNA of the CDR3: TGTGCCAGCAGTTTATGGCAGCCCATCTATGGCTACACCTTC. Protein sequence: CASSLWQPIYGYTF.

The rearrangement links TRBV7-9 to TRBJ1-1; 8 bases agree with TRBD1. The V gene end was trimmed by 3 bases and the J gene end by 11 bases; junction bases not matched to a gene: 14. Germline V gene data show CDR1 as SEHNR and CDR2 as FQNEAQ (reference sequence). CDR3 size: 15 residues. As DNA, the CDR3 is TGTGCCAGCAGCTTGGGACAGGAGGGCCCCGGGGCGGCTTTCTTT. This sequence encodes CASSLGQEGPGAAFF.

The sample holds a few counts of this clone. The chain links TRBV5-4 to TRBJ2-1, with 14 nucleotides matching TRBD2. V was pared by 2 bases and J by 5 bases, with 6 bases of the junction left unmatched. This CDR3 spans 17 amino acids. Germline CDR1 and CDR2: SGHNT and YYREEE (reference sequence). CDR3 in DNA: TGTGCCAGCAGCTTCCCGGGACTAGCGGGAGATCACAATGAGCAGTTCTTC. As protein: CASSFPGLAGDHNEQFF.